The 25 T cell receptor beta chains reported below all come from one sample, sequenced in a study of neurological immune-mediated disorders. Via MiXCR, TCRdb re-called the 5' RACE reads, giving one row per CDR3 protein. The data hold about 22,000 distinct CDR3 sequences, with 10% observed a single time. The sample consisted of PBMCs. Receptor source: a woman aged 55-69 years with HTLV-1-associated myelopathy (HAM/TSP).

Ten or more counts support this clonotype. V is TRBV29-1 and J is TRBJ2-7, with TRBD1 matching over 7 bases. Germline V gives CDR1 SQVTM, CDR2 ANQGSEA. The CDR3 spans 13 residues. With V trimmed by 2 bases and J by 1 base, 2 bases remained unmatched. This chain's CDR3 is CSVEPTGSYEQYF. CDR3 sequence (DNA): TGCAGCGTTGAACCGACAGGGTCCTACGAGCAGTACTTC.

This clonotype came up a few times. The V gene is TRBV6-1, the J gene TRBJ1-5, with a weak D call TRBD1 (6 bases). Germline V gene lookup returns CDR1 MNHNS and CDR2 SASEGT. This CDR3 is built from 15 residues. With 4 bases removed from V and 6 bases from J, the gap between germline ends came to 16 bases. The CDR3 protein is CASSGGDRQSQPQHF. The CDR3 nucleotides read TGTGCCAGCAGTGGCGGCGACAGGCAGAGTCAGCCCCAGCATTTT.

This clonotype was seen many times. The CDR3 loop is CAWGSGTEAFF. In nucleotides, the CDR3 is TGTGCCTGGGGCTCGGGCACTGAAGCTTTCTTT. The chain links TRBV30 to TRBJ1-1; D uncertain. Germline CDR1 GTSNPN, CDR2 SVGIG (reference sequence). This CDR3 is built from 11 residues. V lost 5 bases and J 4 bases, leaving 8 bases between the germline ends.

In this sample, this clonotype turned up many times. The gene calls are TRBV5-1 and TRBJ2-1; D may be TRBD1 or TRBD2 (5 bases each). The CDR3 covers 16 residues. Germline V gene data show CDR1 as SGHRS and CDR2 as YFSETQ. V was clipped by 4 bases and J by 3 bases, with 17 bases between them. CDR3 in DNA: TGCGCCAGCAGCCCCGGTAGGGACCTCATCTACAATGAGCAGTTCTTC. This sequence encodes CASSPGRDLIYNEQFF.

This clonotype has ten or more counts. The rearrangement links TRBV20-1 to TRBJ1-4, with D possibly TRBD1 on 5 matching bases. The CDR3 covers 13 residues. CDR1 is DFQATT and CDR2 is SNEGSKA in the germline V gene (reference sequence). Trimming stripped 6 bases from V and 15 bases from J, with 23 bases between. CDR3 protein: CSAHGSPPGLMFF. The CDR3 DNA follows: TGCAGTGCCCACGGGTCTCCTCCGGGACTTATGTTTTTT.

V is TRBV11-2 and J is TRBJ2-1, with TRBD1 as a possible D gene (5 bases). This CDR3 spans 12 amino acids. Trimming stripped 3 bases from V and 10 bases from J, with 10 bases between. Germline CDR1 reads SGHAT; CDR2 reads FQNNGV. The CDR3 sequence is CASSFWTWEQFF. The DNA for the CDR3 is TGTGCCAGCAGCTTCTGGACATGGGAGCAGTTCTTC.

This clonotype was observed at least ten times. The V and J genes are TRBV5-1 and TRBJ1-4; 7 bases are a match to TRBD1. CDR3 size: 14 residues. The V segment lost 1 base and the J segment 4 bases; nucleotides outside the gene matches: 1. CDR1 is SGHRS, CDR2 YFSETQ, per germline. Here the CDR3 DNA reads TGCGCCAGCAGCTTGACAGGGGATAATGAAAAACTGTTTTTT. Its protein product is CASSLTGDNEKLFF.

This chain connects TRBV20-1 to TRBJ2-5, with a possible D match to TRBD2 (6 bases). The length of the CDR3 is 12 residues. The germline CDR1 and CDR2 sequences are DFQATT and SNEGSKA (reference sequence). The V end lost 6 bases, the J end lost 1 base, and 9 bases lay between the germline ends. The CDR3 DNA follows: TGCAGTGCCGGGACTCCCCAAGAGACCCAGTACTTC. Translated, it gives CSAGTPQETQYF.

This clonotype was detected many times. Here the CDR3 DNA reads TGTGCCAGCAGCTTGGAAGGTCGCGGGGCTAGCACAGATACGCAGTATTTT. This translates into CASSLEGRGASTDTQYF. The V and J genes are TRBV5-8 and TRBJ2-3; D is possibly TRBD2 (6 bases). Per the germline V gene, CDR1 is SGHTS and CDR2 is YDEGEE. V lost 0 bases to trimming and J lost 0 bases, with 14 bases between them. The CDR3 has 17 residues.

This clonotype was seen ten or more times. The genes are TRBV11-2 and TRBJ1-1; TRBD1 matches at 7 bases. The CDR3 length is 21 residues. The junction had 29 bases not matched to a gene; V was cut back by 4 bases and J by 6 bases. Germline CDR1 SGHAT, CDR2 FQNNGV. CDR3 DNA sequence: TGTGCCAGCAGCTCTACGAATTCCTGGGGGGCTTACGGCGACAGGGCGGCTGAAGCTTTCTTT. It specifies CASSSTNSWGAYGDRAAEAFF.

This clonotype was counted at least ten times. DNA for the CDR3: TGTGCCAGCAGCTTAGCGGGCCTTAATCAGCCCCAGCATTTT. This translates into CASSLAGLNQPQHF. The V gene is TRBV7-9, the J gene TRBJ1-5, with unresolved D. V was trimmed by 0 bases and J by 4 bases, leaving 7 bases between them. The germline V gene has CDR1 SEHNR and CDR2 FQNEAQ (reference sequence). This CDR3 spans 14 amino acids.

Many counts were recorded for this clonotype. The chain carries TRBV6-5 and TRBJ2-3, with D hard to call. V was pared by 2 bases and J by 2 bases, with 8 bases between. CDR3 length equals 14 residues. Germline CDR1 and CDR2: MNHEY and SVGAGI. The CDR3 sequence is CASSYLRTTDTQYF. DNA for the CDR3: TGTGCCAGCAGTTACCTGAGGACCACAGATACGCAGTATTTT.

By sample fraction, this clonotype is medium-sized (0.01 to 0.1%). V gene TRBV5-1 combines with J gene TRBJ2-3; 7 nucleotides align to TRBD2. Unmatched junction bases numbered 6, after V lost 3 bases and J lost 2 bases. Per the germline V gene, CDR1 is SGHRS and CDR2 is YFSETQ. The CDR3 is 15 residues long. In DNA, the CDR3 is TGCGCCAGCAGCTCAGGACTAGTTTTCACAGATACGCAGTATTTT. It specifies CASSSGLVFTDTQYF.

Ten or more counts support this clonotype. The chain employs TRBV29-1 and TRBJ1-1; D is ambiguous. CDR1 is SQVTM and CDR2 is ANQGSEA in the germline V gene. V was shortened by 1 base and J by 2 bases, with 8 bases between the two germline ends. The CDR3 consists of 13 residues. DNA for the CDR3: TGCAGCGTTGAAGCTGGGTTCAACACTGAAGCTTTCTTT. It is translated as CSVEAGFNTEAFF.

The rearrangement uses TRBV13 and TRBJ1-1, with no clear D. The CDR3 runs to 13 residues. V lost 4 bases to trimming and J lost 5 bases, with 11 bases between them. Germline CDR1 and CDR2: PRHDT and FYEKMQ (reference sequence). Here the CDR3 reads CASSSTPRTEAFF. DNA of the CDR3: TGTGCCAGCAGCTCCACACCAAGGACTGAAGCTTTCTTT.

Ten or more counts support this clonotype. V usage is TRBV20-1 and J usage is TRBJ2-5; 10 bases align to TRBD2. The CDR3 consists of 17 residues. V was clipped by 2 bases and J by 4 bases; unmatched bases: 13. CDR1 and CDR2 (germline): DFQATT, SNEGSKA (reference sequence). The CDR3 nucleotides read TGCAGTGCTAGAAGGGCTAGCGGGGGCCCAAAAGGAGAGACCCAGTACTTC. The encoded protein is CSARRASGGPKGETQYF.

This clonotype was seen at least ten times. The V gene is TRBV5-1, the J gene TRBJ1-6, with 7 bases fitting TRBD1. The junction had 10 bases not matched to a gene; V was cut back by 4 bases and J by 0 bases. Germline CDR1 reads SGHRS; CDR2 reads YFSETQ. This CDR3 is built from 18 residues. CDR3 amino acids: CASSPGQLLSSYNSPLHF. CDR3 DNA: TGCGCCAGCAGCCCGGGACAGTTATTAAGCTCCTATAATTCACCCCTCCACTTT.

In its sample, this clonotype ranks as medium-sized (0.01 to 0.1%). The rearrangement joins TRBV29-1 to TRBJ2-3; no reliable D call. The CDR3 runs to 14 residues. V gave up 2 bases and J gave up 3 bases, with 12 bases separating them. The germline gives CDR1 SQVTM, CDR2 ANQGSEA. CDR3 nucleotides: TGCAGCGTTGAACCACTGGGCGGTACAGATACGCAGTATTTT. It is translated as CSVEPLGGTDTQYF.

This clonotype was recorded many times. The V call is TRBV7-6, the J call TRBJ2-7; TRBD1 matches at 7 bases. Germline V gene data show CDR1 as SGHVS and CDR2 as FNYEAQ. This CDR3 is 17 amino acids long. J gave up 3 bases and V 5 bases, and 16 bases lay outside the gene matches. The CDR3 loop is CASSPLSGAGGFYEQYF. Written as DNA, the CDR3 is TGTGCCAGCAGCCCCCTTAGTGGGGCAGGGGGATTCTACGAGCAGTACTTC.

There are many counts of this clonotype. This chain links TRBV20-1 with TRBJ2-7, with D perhaps TRBD1 or TRBD2 (5 bases each). CDR3 length: 13 residues. V dropped 5 bases and J dropped 3 bases, with 14 bases sitting between them. Germline lookup yields CDR1 DFQATT and CDR2 SNEGSKA (reference sequence). CDR3 region: CSAGGGYSYEQYF. Here the CDR3 DNA reads TGCAGTGCTGGGGGTGGTTATAGCTACGAGCAGTACTTC.

This clonotype was seen repeatedly, ten times or more. The V and J genes are TRBV5-6 and TRBJ2-7, with D perhaps TRBD2 (6 bases). The germline gives CDR1 SGHDT, CDR2 YYEEEE. V lost 4 bases and J lost 3, with 20 bases in between. The CDR3 is 16 residues long. CDR3 in amino acids: CASSLEGGWSLYEQYF. The DNA of the CDR3 is TGTGCCAGCAGCCTGGAGGGCGGGTGGAGCCTCTACGAGCAGTACTTC. The whole variable domain, filled in from reference TRBV5-6 and TRBJ2-7, reads DAGVTQSPTHLIKTRGQQVTLRCSPKSGHDTVSWYQQALGQGPQFIFQYYEEEERQRGNFPDRFSGHQFPNYSSELNVNALLLGDSALYLCASSLEGGWSLYEQYFGPGTRLTVT.

By sample fraction, this clonotype is medium-sized. V usage is TRBV12-3 or TRBV12-4 and J usage is TRBJ2-7; TRBD2 matches 10 bases. This CDR3 has 14 residues. The trim removed 3 bases at V and 5 bases at J, leaving 4 bases unmatched. This CDR3 reads CASSLGLASHEQYF. CDR3 in DNA: TGTGCCAGCAGTTTGGGACTAGCGTCCCACGAGCAGTACTTC.

This clonotype was seen ten or more times. This sequence joins TRBV20-1 and TRBJ2-2; 10 bases agree with TRBD1. Losses at the gene ends were 3 bases for V and 4 bases for J; bases not matched to a gene: 5. The length of the CDR3 is 15 residues. CDR1 and CDR2 from the germline V gene are DFQATT and SNEGSKA (reference sequence). The CDR3 DNA reads as TGCAGTGCTAGCCCCCGGGACAGGGGCACCGGGGAGCTGTTTTTT. Its protein product is CSASPRDRGTGELFF.

This clonotype was seen ten or more times. This sequence joins TRBV5-1 and TRBJ2-1; D is perhaps TRBD1 or TRBD2 (5 bases each). The length of the CDR3 is 13 residues. Germline V gene lookup returns CDR1 SGHRS and CDR2 YFSETQ. V lost 0 bases to trimming and J lost 11 bases, with 12 bases between them. The CDR3 loop is CASSLEKGRQQFF. The CDR3 region has the DNA TGCGCCAGCAGCTTGGAGAAGGGGAGACAGCAGTTCTTC.

In this sample, this clonotype turned up many times. The rearrangement joins TRBV15 to TRBJ2-7, with 10 bases lining up with TRBD1. This CDR3 spans 15 amino acids. Germline V CDR1 and CDR2: LNHNV, YYDKDF (reference sequence). Trimming removed 4 bases from V and 4 bases from J; junction bases left unmatched: 7. The CDR3 is CATSNWDRGAYEQYF. The CDR3 nucleotides are TGTGCCACCAGCAACTGGGACAGGGGAGCTTACGAGCAGTACTTC.